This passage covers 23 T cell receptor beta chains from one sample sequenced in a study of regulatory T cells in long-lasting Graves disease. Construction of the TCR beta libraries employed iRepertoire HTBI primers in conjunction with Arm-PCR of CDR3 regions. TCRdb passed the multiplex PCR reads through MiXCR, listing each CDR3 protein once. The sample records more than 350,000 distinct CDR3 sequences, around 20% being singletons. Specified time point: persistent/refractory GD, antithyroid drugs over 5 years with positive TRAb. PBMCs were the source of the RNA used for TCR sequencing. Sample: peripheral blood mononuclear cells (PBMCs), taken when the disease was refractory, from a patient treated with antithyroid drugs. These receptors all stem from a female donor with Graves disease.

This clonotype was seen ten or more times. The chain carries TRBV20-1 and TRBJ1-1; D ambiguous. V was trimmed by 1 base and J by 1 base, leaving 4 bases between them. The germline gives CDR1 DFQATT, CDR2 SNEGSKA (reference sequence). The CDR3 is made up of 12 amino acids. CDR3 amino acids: CSARGENTEAFF. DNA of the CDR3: TGCAGTGCTAGAGGGGAGAACACTGAAGCTTTCTTT.

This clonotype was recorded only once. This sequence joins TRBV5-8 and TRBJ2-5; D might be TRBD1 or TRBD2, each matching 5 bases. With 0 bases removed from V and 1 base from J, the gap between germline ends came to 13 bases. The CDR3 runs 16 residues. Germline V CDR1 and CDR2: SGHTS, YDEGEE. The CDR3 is CASSLGYVGGQETQYF. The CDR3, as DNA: TGTGCCAGCAGCTTGGGATATGTTGGGGGCCAAGAGACCCAGTACTTC.

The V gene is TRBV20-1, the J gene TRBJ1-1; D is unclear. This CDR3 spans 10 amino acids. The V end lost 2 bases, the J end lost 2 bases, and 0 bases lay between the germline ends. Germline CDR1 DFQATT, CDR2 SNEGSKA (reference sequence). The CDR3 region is CSARNTEAFF. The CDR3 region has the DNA TGCAGTGCTAGAAACACTGAAGCTTTCTTT.

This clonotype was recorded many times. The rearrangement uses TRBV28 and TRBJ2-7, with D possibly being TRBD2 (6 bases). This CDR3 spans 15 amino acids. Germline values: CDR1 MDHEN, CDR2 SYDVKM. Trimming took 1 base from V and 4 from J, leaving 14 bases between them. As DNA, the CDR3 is TGTGCCAGCAGTTTATATGGGGGGTTCGGGTACGAGCAGTACTTC. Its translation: CASSLYGGFGYEQYF.

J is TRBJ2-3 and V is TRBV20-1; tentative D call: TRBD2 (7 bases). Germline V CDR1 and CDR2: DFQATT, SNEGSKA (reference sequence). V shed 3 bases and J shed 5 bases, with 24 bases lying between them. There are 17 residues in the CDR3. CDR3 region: CSARGPGTQGGGDTQYF. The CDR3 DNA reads TGCAGTGCTAGGGGACCGGGAACCCAGGGAGGGGGAGATACGCAGTATTTT.

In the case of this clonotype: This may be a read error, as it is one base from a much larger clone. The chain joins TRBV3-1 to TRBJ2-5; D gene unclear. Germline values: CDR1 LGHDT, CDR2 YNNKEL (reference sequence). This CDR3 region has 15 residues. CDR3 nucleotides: TGTGCCTGCAGCCAAAGGGCCGTACGAGGAGAGACCCAGTACTTC. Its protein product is CACSQRAVRGETQYF.

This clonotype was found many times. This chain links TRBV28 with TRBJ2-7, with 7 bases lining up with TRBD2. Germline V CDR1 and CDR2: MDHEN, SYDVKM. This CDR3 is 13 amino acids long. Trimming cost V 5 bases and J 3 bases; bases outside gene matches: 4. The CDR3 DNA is TGTGCCAGCAGTCCCTCGGGGGGCTACGAGCAGTACTTC. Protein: CASSPSGGYEQYF.

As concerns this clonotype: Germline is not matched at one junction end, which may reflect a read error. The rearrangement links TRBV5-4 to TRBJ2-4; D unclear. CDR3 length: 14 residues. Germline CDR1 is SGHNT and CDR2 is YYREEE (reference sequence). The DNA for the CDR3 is TGTGCCAGCAGCGCCAAAGACGGCAAAAACATTCAATACTTC. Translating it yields CASSAKDGKNIQYF.

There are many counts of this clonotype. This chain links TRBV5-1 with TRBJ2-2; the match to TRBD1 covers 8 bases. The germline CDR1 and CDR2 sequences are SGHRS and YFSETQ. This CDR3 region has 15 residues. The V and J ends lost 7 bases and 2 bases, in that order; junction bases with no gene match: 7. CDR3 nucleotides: TGCGCCAGCGCCCAGGGACAGGATAACACCGGGGAGCTGTTTTTT. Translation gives CASAQGQDNTGELFF.

The CDR3 region is CASDLNNEQFF. CDR3 bases: TGTGCCAGCGACCTTAACAATGAGCAGTTCTTC. V gene TRBV28 combines with J gene TRBJ2-1; D gene uncertain. V was cut by 8 bases and J by 5 bases, with 7 bases left in between. CDR3 size: 11 residues. Germline V lookup: CDR1 MDHEN, CDR2 SYDVKM.

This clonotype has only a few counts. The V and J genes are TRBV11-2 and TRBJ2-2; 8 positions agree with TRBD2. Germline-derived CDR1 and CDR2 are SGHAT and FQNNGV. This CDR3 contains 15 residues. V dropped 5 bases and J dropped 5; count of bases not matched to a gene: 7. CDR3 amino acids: CASSPRGAGTGELFF. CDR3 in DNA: TGTGCCAGCAGCCCGCGGGGGGCCGGAACCGGGGAGCTGTTTTTT.

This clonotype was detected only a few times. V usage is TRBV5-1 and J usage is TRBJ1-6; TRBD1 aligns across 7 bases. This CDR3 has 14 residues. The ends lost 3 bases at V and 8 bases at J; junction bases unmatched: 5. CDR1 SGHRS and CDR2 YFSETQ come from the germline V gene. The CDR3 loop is CASSWDREYSPLHF. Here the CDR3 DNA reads TGCGCCAGCAGCTGGGACAGAGAGTATTCACCCCTCCACTTT.

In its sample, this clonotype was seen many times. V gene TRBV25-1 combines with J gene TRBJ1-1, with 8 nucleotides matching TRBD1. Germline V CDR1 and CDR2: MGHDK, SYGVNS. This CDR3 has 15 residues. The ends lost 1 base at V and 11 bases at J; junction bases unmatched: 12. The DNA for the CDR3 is TGTGCCAGCAGTGAATCCGGGACAGGATCAGGGGGGGCTTTCTTT. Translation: CASSESGTGSGGAFF.

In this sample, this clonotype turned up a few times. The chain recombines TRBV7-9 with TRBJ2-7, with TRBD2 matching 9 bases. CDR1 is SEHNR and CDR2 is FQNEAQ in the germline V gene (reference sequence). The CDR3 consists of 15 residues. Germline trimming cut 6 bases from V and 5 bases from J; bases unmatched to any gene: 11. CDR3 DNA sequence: TGTGCCAGCAGTTCAAGTAGCGGGAGTGTCCACGAGCAGTACTTC. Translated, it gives CASSSSSGSVHEQYF.

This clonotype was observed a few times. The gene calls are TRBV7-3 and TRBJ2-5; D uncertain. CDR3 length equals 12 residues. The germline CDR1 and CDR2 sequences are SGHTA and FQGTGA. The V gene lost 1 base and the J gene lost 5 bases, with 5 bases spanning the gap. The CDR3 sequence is CASSLNGETQYF. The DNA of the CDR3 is TGTGCCAGCAGCTTAAATGGGGAGACCCAGTACTTC.

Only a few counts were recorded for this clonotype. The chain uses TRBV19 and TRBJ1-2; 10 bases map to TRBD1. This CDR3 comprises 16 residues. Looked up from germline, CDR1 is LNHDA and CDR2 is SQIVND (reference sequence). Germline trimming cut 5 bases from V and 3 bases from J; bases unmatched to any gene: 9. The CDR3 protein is CASSPPRDRGDYGYTF. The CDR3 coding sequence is TGTGCCAGTAGTCCCCCCCGGGACAGGGGCGACTATGGCTACACCTTC.

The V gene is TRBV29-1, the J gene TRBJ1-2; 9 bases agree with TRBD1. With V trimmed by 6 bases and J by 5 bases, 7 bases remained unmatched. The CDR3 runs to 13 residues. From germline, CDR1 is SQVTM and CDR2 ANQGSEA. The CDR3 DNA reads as TGCAGCGTCCTGGGACAGGGATCGTATGGCTACACCTTC. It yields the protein CSVLGQGSYGYTF.

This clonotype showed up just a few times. The DNA of the CDR3 is TGTGCCAGCAGCCCAGTGGGGGACCCCTGGTACCAAGAGACCCAGTACTTC. This sequence encodes CASSPVGDPWYQETQYF. The rearrangement links TRBV5-6 to TRBJ2-5; D tentatively reads TRBD1 or TRBD2 (5 bases each). The CDR3 consists of 17 residues. Deletions cut 4 bases from V and 0 bases from J, with 19 bases between. CDR1 is SGHDT and CDR2 is YYEEEE in the germline V gene.

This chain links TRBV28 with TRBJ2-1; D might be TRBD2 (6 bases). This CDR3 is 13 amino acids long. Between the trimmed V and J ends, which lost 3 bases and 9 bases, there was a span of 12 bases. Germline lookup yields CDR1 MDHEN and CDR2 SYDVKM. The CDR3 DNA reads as TGTGCCAGCAGTTTGCGGGCCGGGGGTGAGCAGTTCTTC. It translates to CASSLRAGGEQFF.

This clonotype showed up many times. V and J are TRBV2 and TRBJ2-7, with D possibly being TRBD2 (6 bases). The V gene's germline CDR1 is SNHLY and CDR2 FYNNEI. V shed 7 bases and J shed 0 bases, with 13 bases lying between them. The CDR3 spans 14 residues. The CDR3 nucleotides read TGTGCCAGCACTGGGACTTTAAGCTCCTACGAGCAGTACTTC. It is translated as CASTGTLSSYEQYF.

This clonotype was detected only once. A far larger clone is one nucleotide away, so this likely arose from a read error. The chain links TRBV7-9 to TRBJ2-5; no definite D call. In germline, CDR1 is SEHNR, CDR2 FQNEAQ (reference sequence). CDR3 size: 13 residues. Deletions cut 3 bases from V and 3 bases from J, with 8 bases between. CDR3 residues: CASSFGREETQYF. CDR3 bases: TGTGCCAGCAGCTTCGGCAGAGAAGAGACCCAGTACTTC.

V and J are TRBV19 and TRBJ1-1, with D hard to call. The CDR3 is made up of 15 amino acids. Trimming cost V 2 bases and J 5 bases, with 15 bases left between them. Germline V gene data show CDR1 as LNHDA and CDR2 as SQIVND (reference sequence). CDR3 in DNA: TGTGCCAGTAGTATATTGGGCGGGGTAGGGACTGAAGCTTTCTTT. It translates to CASSILGGVGTEAFF.

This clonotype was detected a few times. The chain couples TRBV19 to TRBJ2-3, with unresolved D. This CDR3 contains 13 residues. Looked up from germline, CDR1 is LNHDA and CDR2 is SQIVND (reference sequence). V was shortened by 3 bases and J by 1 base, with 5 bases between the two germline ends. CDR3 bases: TGTGCCAGTAGTATCTCAGGCACAGATACGCAGTATTTT. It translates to CASSISGTDTQYF.